These 3 T cell receptor beta chains were all obtained from the same sample, sequenced in a study of T cells in Graves' hyperthyroidism and ophthalmopathy. Using RNA transcripts as the source, TCR beta CDR3 regions were amplified. First-round RT-PCR with HTBI primers amplified the TCR CDR3 region. TCRdb itself ran the multiplex PCR reads through MiXCR, one entry per CDR3 protein. The sample contains around 500,000 distinct CDR3 sequences, about 14% of which appear only once. The sequenced sample consisted of blood. These receptor sequences come from a woman aged 35 to 49 with Graves' hyperthyroidism.

This clonotype was counted ten times or more. The chain links TRBV6-1 to TRBJ2-7; 11 bases are shared with TRBD2. V lost 6 bases, J lost 6 bases, and 4 bases stayed unmatched. Germline CDR1 MNHNS, CDR2 SASEGT. There are 13 residues in the CDR3. This chain's CDR3 is CASRPLAGGEQYF. The DNA of the CDR3 is TGTGCCAGCAGGCCTCTAGCGGGAGGCGAGCAGTACTTC.

The chain links TRBV20-1 to TRBJ2-1; 10 nucleotides match TRBD2. This CDR3 is built from 14 residues. The trim removed 5 bases at V and 7 bases at J, leaving 8 bases unmatched. Per the germline V gene, CDR1 is DFQATT and CDR2 is SNEGSKA (reference sequence). Written as DNA, the CDR3 is TGCAGTGCTGTTACTAGCGGGGAGGGTAATGAGCAGTTCTTC. Translated: CSAVTSGEGNEQFF.

The rearrangement links TRBV20-1 to TRBJ2-1; 8 nucleotides align to TRBD2. Germline lookup yields CDR1 DFQATT and CDR2 SNEGSKA (reference sequence). V shed 3 bases and J 0 bases; nucleotides not matched to a gene: 7. This CDR3 contains 16 residues. The CDR3 nucleotides read TGCAGTGCTAGGCCCGGGACTAGGAGCTCCTACAATGAGCAGTTCTTC. Its translation is CSARPGTRSSYNEQFF.